This T cell receptor (beta chain) comes out of a study of Graves' ophthalmopathy and Graves' hyperthyroidism. Ophthalmopathy donors' eye disease showed moderate-to-severe activity, CAS of at least 3, NOSPECS of at least 4 and duration under 3 months. PBMCs were density-gradient isolated from around 10 ml fresh blood. This clonotype was seen at least ten times. TCR beta CDR3 regions were amplified from RNA transcripts. The first-round RT-PCR employed HTBI primers together with the Qiagen OneStep RT-PCR kit. A multiplex PCR was then performed as the second round. Using its own MiXCR run on the multiplex PCR reads, TCRdb lists one record per CDR3 protein. Of roughly 500,000 distinct CDR3 sequences in the sample, approximately 14% were seen once. This clonotype was obtained from a woman aged 25 to 39 with Graves' ophthalmopathy. The specimen was blood.

The CDR3 is CASSLSQGSGAFF. For the CDR3, the DNA is TGTGCCAGCAGCCTAAGTCAGGGTTCGGGAGCTTTCTTT. The gene calls are TRBV12-3 or TRBV12-4 and TRBJ1-1; weak D call: TRBD1 (5 bases). This CDR3 comprises 13 residues. V lost 6 bases and J lost 10, with 18 bases in between.